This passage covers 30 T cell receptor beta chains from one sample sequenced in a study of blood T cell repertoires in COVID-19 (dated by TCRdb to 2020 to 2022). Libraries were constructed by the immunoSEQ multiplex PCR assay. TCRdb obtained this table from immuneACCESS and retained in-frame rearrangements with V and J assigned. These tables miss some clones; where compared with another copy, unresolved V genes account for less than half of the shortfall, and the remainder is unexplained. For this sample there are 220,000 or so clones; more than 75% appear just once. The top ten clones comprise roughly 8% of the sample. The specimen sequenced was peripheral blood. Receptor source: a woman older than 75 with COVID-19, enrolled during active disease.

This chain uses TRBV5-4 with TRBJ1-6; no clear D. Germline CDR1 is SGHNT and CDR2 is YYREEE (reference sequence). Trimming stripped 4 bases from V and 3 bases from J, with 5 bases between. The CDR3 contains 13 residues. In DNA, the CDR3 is TGTGCCAGCAGCCCGGGCTATAATTCACCCCTCCACTTT. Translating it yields CASSPGYNSPLHF. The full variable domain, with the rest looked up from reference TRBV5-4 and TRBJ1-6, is ETGVTQSPTHLIKTRGQQVTLRCSSQSGHNTVSWYQQALGQGPQFIFQYYREEENGRGNFPPRFSGLQFPNYSSELNVNALELDDSALYLCASSPGYNSPLHFGNGTRLTVT.

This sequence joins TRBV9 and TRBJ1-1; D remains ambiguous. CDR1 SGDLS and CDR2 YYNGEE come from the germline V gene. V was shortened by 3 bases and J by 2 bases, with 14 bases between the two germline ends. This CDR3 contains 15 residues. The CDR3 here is CASSAAHGYNTEAFF. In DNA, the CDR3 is TGTGCCAGCAGCGCCGCTCACGGGTACAACACTGAAGCTTTCTTT.

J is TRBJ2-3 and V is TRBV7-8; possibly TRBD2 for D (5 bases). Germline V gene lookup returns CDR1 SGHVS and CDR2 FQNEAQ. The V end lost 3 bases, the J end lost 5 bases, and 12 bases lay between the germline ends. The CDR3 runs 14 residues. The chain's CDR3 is CASSFGDTRDTQYF. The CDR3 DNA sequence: TGTGCCAGCAGCTTCGGAGATACTAGAGATACGCAGTATTTT.

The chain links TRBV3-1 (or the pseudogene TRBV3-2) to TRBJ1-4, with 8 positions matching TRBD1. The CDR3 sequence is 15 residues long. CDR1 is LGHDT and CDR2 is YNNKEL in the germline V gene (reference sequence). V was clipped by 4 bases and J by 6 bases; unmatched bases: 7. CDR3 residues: CASSRSDRAYEKLFF. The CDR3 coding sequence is TGTGCCAGCAGCCGGTCGGACAGGGCATATGAAAAACTGTTTTTT.

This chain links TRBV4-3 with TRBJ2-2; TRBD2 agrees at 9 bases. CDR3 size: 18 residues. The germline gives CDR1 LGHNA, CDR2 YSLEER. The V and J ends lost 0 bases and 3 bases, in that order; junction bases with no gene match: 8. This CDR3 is CASSQEGGLAGDTGELFF. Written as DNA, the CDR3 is TGCGCCAGCAGCCAAGAAGGGGGGTTAGCGGGAGACACCGGGGAGCTGTTTTTT.

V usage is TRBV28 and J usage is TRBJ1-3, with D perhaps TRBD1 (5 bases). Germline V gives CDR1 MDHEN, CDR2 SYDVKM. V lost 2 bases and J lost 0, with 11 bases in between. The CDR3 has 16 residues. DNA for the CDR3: TGTGCCAGCAGTTTAGAGAGACAGCTCTCTGGAAACACCATATATTTT. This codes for CASSLERQLSGNTIYF.

The CDR3 region is CASSRPTGVTSPLHF. The CDR3 DNA reads TGTGCCAGCAGCCGCCCGACCGGGGTGACTTCACCCCTCCACTTT. The chain links TRBV5-6 to TRBJ1-6; D remains unclear. The V end lost 4 bases, the J end lost 9 bases, and 17 bases lay between the germline ends. The CDR3 has 15 residues. Germline V gene data show CDR1 as SGHDT and CDR2 as YYEEEE.

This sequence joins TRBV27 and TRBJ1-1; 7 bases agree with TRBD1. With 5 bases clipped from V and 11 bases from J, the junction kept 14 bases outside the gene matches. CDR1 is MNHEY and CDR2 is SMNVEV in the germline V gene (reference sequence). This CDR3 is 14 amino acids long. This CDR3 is CASSPSGTARKAFF. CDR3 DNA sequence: TGTGCCAGCAGTCCCTCCGGGACAGCCCGGAAGGCTTTCTTT.

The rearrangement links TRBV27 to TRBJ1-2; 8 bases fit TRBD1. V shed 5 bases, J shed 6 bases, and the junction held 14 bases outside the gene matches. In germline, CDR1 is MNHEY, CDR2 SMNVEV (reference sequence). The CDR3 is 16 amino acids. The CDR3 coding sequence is TGTGCCAGCAGTAAGACCCCGACAGGGGCGGCGAATGGCTACACCTTC. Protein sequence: CASSKTPTGAANGYTF.

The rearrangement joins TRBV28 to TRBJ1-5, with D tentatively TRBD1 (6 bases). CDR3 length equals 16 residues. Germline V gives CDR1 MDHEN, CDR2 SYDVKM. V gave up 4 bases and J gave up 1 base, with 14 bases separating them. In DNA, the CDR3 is TGTGCCAGCAGTTACACAGGGAGATCCAGCAATCAGCCCCAGCATTTT. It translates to CASSYTGRSSNQPQHF.

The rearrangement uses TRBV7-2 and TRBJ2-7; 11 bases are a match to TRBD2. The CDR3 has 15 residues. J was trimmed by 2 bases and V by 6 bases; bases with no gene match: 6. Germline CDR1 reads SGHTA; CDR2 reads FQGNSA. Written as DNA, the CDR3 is TGTGCCAGCAGTGAGACTAGCGGGACGCCCTACGAGCAGTACTTC. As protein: CASSETSGTPYEQYF.

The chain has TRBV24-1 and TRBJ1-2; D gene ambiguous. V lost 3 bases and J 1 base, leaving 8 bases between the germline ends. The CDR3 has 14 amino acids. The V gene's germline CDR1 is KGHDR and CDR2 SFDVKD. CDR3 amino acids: CATSDANSNYGYTF. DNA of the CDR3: TGTGCCACCAGTGATGCGAACAGTAACTATGGCTACACCTTC.

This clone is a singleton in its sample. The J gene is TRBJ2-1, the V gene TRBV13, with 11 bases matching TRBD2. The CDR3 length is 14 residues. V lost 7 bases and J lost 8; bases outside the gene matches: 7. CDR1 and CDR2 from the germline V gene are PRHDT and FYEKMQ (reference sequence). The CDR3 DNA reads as TGTGCCAGCAACCTAGCGGGAGGTCGTTATGAGCAGTTCTTC. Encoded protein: CASNLAGGRYEQFF.

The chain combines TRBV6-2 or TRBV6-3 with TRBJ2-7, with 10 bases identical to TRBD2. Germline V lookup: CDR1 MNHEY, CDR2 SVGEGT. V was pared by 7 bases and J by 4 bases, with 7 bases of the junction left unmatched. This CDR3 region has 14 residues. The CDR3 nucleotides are TGTGCCAGCAACCCTAGCGGGAGTGTATACGAGCAGTACTTC. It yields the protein CASNPSGSVYEQYF.

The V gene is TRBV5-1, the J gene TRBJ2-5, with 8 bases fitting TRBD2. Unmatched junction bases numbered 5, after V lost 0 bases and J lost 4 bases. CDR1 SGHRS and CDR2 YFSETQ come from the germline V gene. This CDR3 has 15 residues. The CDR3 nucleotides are TGCGCCAGCAGCTTGGATGGGACTAGGGGAGAGACCCAGTACTTC. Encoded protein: CASSLDGTRGETQYF. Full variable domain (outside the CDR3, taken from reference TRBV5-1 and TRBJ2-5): KAGVTQTPRYLIKTRGQQVTLSCSPISGHRSVSWYQQTPGQGLQFLFEYFSETQRNKGNFPGRFSGRQFSNSRSEMNVSTLELGDSALYLCASSLDGTRGETQYFGPGTRLLVL.

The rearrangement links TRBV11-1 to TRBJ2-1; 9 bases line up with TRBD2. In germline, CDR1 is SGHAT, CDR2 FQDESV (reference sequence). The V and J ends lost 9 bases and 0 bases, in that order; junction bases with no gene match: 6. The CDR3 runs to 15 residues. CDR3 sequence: CASSRSGSSYNEQFF. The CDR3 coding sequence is TGTGCCAGTTCACGTAGCGGGAGCTCCTACAATGAGCAGTTCTTC. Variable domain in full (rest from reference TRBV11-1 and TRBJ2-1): EAEVAQSPRYKITEKSQAVAFWCDPISGHATLYWYRQILGQGPELLVQFQDESVVDDSQLPKDRFSAERLKGVDSTLKIQPAELGDSAMYLCASSRSGSSYNEQFFGPGTRLTVL.

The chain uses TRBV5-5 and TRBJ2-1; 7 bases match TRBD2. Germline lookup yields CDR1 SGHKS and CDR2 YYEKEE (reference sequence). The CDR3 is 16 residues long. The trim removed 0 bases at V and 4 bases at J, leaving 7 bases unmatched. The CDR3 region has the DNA TGTGCCAGCAGCTTGGGGCCGGGCGGGGGATACAATGAGCAGTTCTTC. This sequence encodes CASSLGPGGGYNEQFF.

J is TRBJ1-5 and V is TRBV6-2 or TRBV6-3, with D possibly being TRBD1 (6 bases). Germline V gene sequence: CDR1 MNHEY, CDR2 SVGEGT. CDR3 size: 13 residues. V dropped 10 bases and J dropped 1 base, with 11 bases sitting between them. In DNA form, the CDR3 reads TGTGCCACCAGCGACAGGAGCAATCAGCCCCAGCATTTT. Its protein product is CATSDRSNQPQHF.

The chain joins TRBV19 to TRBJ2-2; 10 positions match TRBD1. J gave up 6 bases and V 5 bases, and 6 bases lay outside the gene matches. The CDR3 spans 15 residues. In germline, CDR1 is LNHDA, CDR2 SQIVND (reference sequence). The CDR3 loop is CASSFPGTGAGELFF. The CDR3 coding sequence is TGTGCCAGTAGTTTTCCCGGGACAGGGGCCGGGGAGCTGTTTTTT. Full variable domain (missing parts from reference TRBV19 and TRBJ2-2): DGGITQSPKYLFRKEGQNVTLSCEQNLNHDAMYWYRQDPGQGLRLIYYSQIVNDFQKGDIAEGYSVSREKKESFPLTVTSAQKNPTAFYLCASSFPGTGAGELFFGEGSRLTVL.

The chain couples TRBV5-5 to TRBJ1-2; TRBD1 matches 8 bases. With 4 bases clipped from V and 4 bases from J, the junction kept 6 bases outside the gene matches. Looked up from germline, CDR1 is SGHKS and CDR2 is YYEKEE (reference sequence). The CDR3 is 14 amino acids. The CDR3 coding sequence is TGTGCCAGCAGCGTAATACAGGGGGGCTATGGCTACACCTTC. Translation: CASSVIQGGYGYTF.

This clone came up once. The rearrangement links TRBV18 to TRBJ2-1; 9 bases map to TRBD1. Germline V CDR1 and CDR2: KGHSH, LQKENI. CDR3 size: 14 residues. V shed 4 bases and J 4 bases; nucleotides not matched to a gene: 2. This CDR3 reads CASSLGTGYNEQFF. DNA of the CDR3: TGTGCCAGCTCACTTGGGACAGGGTACAATGAGCAGTTCTTC.

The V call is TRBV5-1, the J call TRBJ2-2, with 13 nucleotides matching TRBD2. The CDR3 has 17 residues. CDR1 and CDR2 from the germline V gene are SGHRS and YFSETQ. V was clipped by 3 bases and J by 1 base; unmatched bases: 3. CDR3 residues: CASSSGTSGKNTGELFF. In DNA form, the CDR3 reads TGCGCCAGCAGCTCCGGGACTAGCGGGAAGAACACCGGGGAGCTGTTTTTT.

CDR3 region: CASSGRITTEAFF. Written as DNA, the CDR3 is TGTGCCAGCAGCGGCAGGATTACCACTGAAGCTTTCTTT. The chain carries TRBV11-2 and TRBJ1-1; the D is unclear. Trimming removed 5 bases from V and 4 bases from J, with 11 bases in between. The V gene's germline CDR1 is SGHAT and CDR2 FQNNGV. The CDR3 has 13 amino acids.

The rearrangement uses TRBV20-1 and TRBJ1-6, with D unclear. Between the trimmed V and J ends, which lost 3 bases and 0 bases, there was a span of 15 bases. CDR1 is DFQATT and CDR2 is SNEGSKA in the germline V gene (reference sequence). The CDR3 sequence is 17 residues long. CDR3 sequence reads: CSASRQQQSSYNSPLHF. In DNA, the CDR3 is TGCAGTGCTAGTCGGCAACAACAGAGCTCCTATAATTCACCCCTCCACTTT.

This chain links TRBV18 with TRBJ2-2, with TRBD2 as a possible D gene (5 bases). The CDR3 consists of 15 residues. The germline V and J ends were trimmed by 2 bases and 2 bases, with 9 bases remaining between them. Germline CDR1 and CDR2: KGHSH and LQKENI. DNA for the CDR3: TGTGCCAGCTCACCAGAAAGCGGTAACACCGGGGAGCTGTTTTTT. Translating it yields CASSPESGNTGELFF.

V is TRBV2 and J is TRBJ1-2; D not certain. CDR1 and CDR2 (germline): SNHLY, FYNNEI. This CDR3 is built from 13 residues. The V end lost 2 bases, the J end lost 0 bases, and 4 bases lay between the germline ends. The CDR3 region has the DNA TGTGCCAGCAGTGAAATAGCTAACTATGGCTACACCTTC. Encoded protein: CASSEIANYGYTF.

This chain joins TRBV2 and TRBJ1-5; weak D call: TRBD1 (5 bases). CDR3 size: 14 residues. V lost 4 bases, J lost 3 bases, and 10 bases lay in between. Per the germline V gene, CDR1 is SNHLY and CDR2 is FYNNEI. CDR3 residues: CASSGDSFNQPQHF. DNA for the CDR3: TGTGCCAGCAGTGGCGACAGCTTCAATCAGCCCCAGCATTTT.

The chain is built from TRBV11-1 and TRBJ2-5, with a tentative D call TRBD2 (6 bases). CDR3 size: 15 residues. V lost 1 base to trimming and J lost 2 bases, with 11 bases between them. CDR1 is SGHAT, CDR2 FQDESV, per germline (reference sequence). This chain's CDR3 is CASSLGAGTQETQYF. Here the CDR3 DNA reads TGTGCCAGCAGCTTAGGTGCGGGAACGCAAGAGACCCAGTACTTC.

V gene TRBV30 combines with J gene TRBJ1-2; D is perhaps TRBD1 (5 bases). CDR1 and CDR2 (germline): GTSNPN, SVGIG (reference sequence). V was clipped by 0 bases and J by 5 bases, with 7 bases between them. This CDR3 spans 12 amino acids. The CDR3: CAWSVRGYGYTF. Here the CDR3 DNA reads TGTGCCTGGAGTGTAAGGGGTTATGGCTACACCTTC.

The CDR3 is CSATQANIQYF. CDR3 bases: TGCAGTGCTACGCAGGCAAACATTCAGTACTTC. This chain connects TRBV20-1 to TRBJ2-4, with D unresolved. The CDR3 totals 11 residues. Trimming pared 4 bases from V and 6 bases from J, leaving 7 bases between. Germline-derived CDR1 and CDR2 are DFQATT and SNEGSKA (reference sequence).